This is a list of T cell receptor beta chains from one sample in a study of siplizumab effects on memory and regulatory T cells. The repertoire was sequenced with immunoSEQ multiplex PCR; TCRdb's copy has only in-frame clones and lacks some. The sample carries approximately 90,000 clones, 90% to 95% recorded once. Sequencing was done on a sample of non-Treg CD4+ T cells sorted from blood. These receptors were collected from a human donor in good health. The CDR3 runs from the conserved cysteine through the conserved F or W. The D gene is left open where the match is weak. Clone size is stated in some rows and not others, as once, few, many or a class when expanded.

>NA|TRBV9|TRBJ1-2|NA
TGTGCCAGCAGCACCCTTAGCCAGTTCGACTATGGCTACACCTTC
CASSTLSQFDYGYTF
>NA|TRBV6-1|TRBJ1-2|once
TGTGCCAGCAAGACAGTCTACTATGGCTACACCTTC
CASKTVYYGYTF
>TRBD1|TRBV4-2|TRBJ1-5|NA
TGTGCCAGCAGCCAGGGACAGGGCTTTGGCCAGCCCCAGCATTTT
CASSQGQGFGQPQHF
>TRBD1|TRBV27|TRBJ1-6|NA
TGTGCCAGCAGTTTCCGGGACAGGTCACCCCTCCACTTT
CASSFRDRSPLHF
>NA|TRBV20-1|TRBJ1-1|once
TGCAGTGCTAGTTGGGACACTGAAGCTTTCTTT
CSASWDTEAFF
>TRBD2|TRBV7-8|TRBJ2-7|NA
TGTGCCAGCAGCTTCCGACTAGCCACCTACGAGCAGTACTTC
CASSFRLATYEQYF
>NA|TRBV5-8|TRBJ1-4|NA
TGTGCCAGCAGCTTGAGGGCAAGATATGCGGATGAAAAACTGTTTTTT
CASSLRARYADEKLFF
>NA|TRBV19|TRBJ2-7|once
TGTGCCAGTAGTCGGAGCGGAGGATACGAGCAGTACTTC
CASSRSGGYEQYF
>NA|TRBV7-2|TRBJ2-1|NA
TGTGCCAGCAGCGGGAACTCGGTCGGTTTTAGTGAGCAGTTCTTC
CASSGNSVGFSEQFF
>TRBD2|TRBV18|TRBJ2-1|NA
TGTGCCAGCTCACCACCGACTAGCGGAAACAATGAGCAGTTCTTC
CASSPPTSGNNEQFF
>NA|TRBV4-3|TRBJ1-3|NA
TGCGCCAGCAGCCAACAGGACGGTTATGGAAACACCATATATTTT
CASSQQDGYGNTIYF
>TRBD1|TRBV2|TRBJ1-2|once
TGTGCCAGCAGTAGGGACAGTTCCTATGGCTACACCTTC
CASSRDSSYGYTF
>NA|TRBV19|TRBJ2-2|NA
TGTGCCAGTAGTATAAACAGCCTCACCGGGGAGCTGTTTTTT
CASSINSLTGELFF
>TRBD1|TRBV5-1|TRBJ1-1|NA
TGCGCCAGCACCCGGGACAGGGGGCCCACTGAAGCTTTCTTT
CASTRDRGPTEAFF
>NA|TRBV4-3|TRBJ1-2|NA
TGCGCCAGCAGCCAAGATTATTCACGAGGACAGCTGGGCTATGGCTACACCTTC
CASSQDYSRGQLGYGYTF
>TRBD1|TRBV10-3|TRBJ1-6|NA
TGTGCCATCAGTGAGTCGACAGGGGGCTCCTATAATTCACCCCTCCACTTT
CAISESTGGSYNSPLHF
>NA|TRBV29-1|TRBJ2-3|NA
TGCAGCGTCAGTCTAGTGCCCGAACAGTATTTT
CSVSLVPEQYF
>NA|TRBV5-1|TRBJ2-3|NA
TGCGCCAGCAGCCCAGGACAGCTCACAGATACGCAGTATTTT
CASSPGQLTDTQYF
>TRBD1|TRBV10-3|TRBJ2-1|NA
TGTGCCATCAACAGACAGGGATACAATGAGCAGTTCTTC
CAINRQGYNEQFF
>TRBD1|TRBV6-4|TRBJ2-3|NA
TGTGCCAGCAGCAGGGACAGGGGGTCAGATACGCAGTATTTT
CASSRDRGSDTQYF
>TRBD1|TRBV4-1|TRBJ1-1|NA
TGCGCCAGCAGCCAGTCGACAGGGTTGGGGACTGAAGCTTTCTTT
CASSQSTGLGTEAFF